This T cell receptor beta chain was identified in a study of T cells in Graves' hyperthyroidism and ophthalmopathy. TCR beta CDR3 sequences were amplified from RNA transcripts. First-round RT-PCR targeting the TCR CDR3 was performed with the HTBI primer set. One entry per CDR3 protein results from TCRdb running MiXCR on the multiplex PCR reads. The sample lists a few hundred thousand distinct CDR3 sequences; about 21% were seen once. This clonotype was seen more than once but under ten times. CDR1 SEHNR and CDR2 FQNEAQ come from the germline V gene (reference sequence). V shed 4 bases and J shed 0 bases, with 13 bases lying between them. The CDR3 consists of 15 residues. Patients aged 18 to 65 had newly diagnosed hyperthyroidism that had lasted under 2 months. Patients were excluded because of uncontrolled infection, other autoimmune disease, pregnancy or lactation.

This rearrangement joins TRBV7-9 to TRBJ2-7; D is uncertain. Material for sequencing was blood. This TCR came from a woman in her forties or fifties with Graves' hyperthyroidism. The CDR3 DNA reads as TGTGCCAGCAGCTACGCGGACCCAAGCTCCTACGAGCAGTACTTC. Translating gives CASSYADPSSYEQYF.